This entry is about one TCR beta chain. The antigen is not known. Naive CD8 cells were CD45RO-negative, positively selected for CCR7, excluding terminally differentiated effector memory CD45RA+ cells. The study drew all its donors from Caucasian adults living in Nashville, Tennessee. This entry comes from a study of shared clonotypes between healthy human individuals. CDR3 size: 13 residues. Trimming took 0 bases from V and 6 from J, leaving 9 bases between them. Per the germline V gene, CDR1 is SGHVS and CDR2 is FNYEAQ. Overall study results and limits: Sharing of clonotypes among donors was expected to vary with sequencing depth. The study found roughly 5.3% of naive CD4 clonotypes shared across a handful of donors. Richness estimates generally favored naive over memory subsets.

Measured with immunoSEQ multiplex PCR; TCRdb has only the in-frame clones, and not every one. The table includes around 610,000 clones, approximately 96% detected once. The sequence was obtained from a woman in her 30s in good health. This chain uses TRBV7-6 with TRBJ2-7, with a possible D match to TRBD2 (5 bases). Sequencing was performed on naive CD8+ T cells sorted from blood. The CDR3 region is CASSLAGDSEQYF. CDR3 bases: TGTGCCAGCAGCTTAGCGGGAGATTCCGAGCAGTACTTC.